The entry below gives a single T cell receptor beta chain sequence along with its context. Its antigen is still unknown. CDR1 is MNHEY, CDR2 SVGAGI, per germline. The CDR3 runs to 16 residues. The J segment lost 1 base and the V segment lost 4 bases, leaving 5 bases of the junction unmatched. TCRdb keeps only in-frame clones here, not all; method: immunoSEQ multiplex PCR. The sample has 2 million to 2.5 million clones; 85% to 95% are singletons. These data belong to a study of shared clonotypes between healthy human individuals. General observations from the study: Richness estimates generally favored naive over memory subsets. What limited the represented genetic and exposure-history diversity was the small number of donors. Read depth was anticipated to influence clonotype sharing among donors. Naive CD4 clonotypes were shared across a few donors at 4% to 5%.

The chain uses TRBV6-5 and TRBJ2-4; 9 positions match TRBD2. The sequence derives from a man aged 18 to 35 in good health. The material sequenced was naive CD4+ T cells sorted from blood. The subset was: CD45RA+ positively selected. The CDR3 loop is CASSLGGLAAKNIQYF. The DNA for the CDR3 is TGTGCCAGCAGTTTGGGGGGACTAGCCGCCAAAAACATTCAGTACTTC.